The 31 T cell receptor beta chains below come from one sample, sequenced in a study of CD8 T cells in ankylosing spondylitis. Study results and limitations: For ankylosing spondylitis blood, a TCR beta motif of roughly 8 highly homologous variants appeared characteristic.

TCRdb re-derived calls from the 5' RACE reads in MiXCR, one entry per CDR3 protein. Found here are some 100,000 distinct CDR3 sequences, roughly 9% of them singletons; the top ten hold under 35%. No cognate antigen is known for these TCRs. The sequenced sample consisted of blood, either unsorted or a sorted T cell fraction (not recorded which). The receptors were gathered from a male donor with ankylosing spondylitis.

The V and J genes are TRBV12-5 and TRBJ2-1; 10 bases match TRBD2. The CDR3 has 16 amino acids. CDR1 LGHNT and CDR2 FRNRAP come from the germline V gene. V lost 4 bases, J lost 8 bases, and 11 bases stayed unmatched. CDR3 nucleotides: TGTGCTAGTGGTTCGACTAGCGGGTACCCCCCCGATGAGCAGTTCTTC. It specifies CASGSTSGYPPDEQFF. Full variable domain (outside the CDR3, taken from reference TRBV12-5 and TRBJ2-1): DARVTQTPRHKVTEMGQEVTMRCQPILGHNTVFWYRQTMMQGLELLAYFRNRAPLDDSGMPKDRFSAEMPDATLATLKIQPSEPRDSAVYFCASGSTSGYPPDEQFFGPGTRLTVL.

There are many counts of this clonotype. The chain has TRBV7-6 and TRBJ1-2, with D uncertain. Germline assignment: CDR1 SGHVS and CDR2 FNYEAQ. Trimming removed 5 bases at V and 0 bases at J, with 16 bases between. This CDR3 region has 16 residues. CDR3 sequence (DNA): TGTGCCAGCAGCCCCGAGGCCGGGCCAACTAACTATGGCTACACCTTC. Translation: CASSPEAGPTNYGYTF.

There are many counts of this clonotype. V gene TRBV29-1 combines with J gene TRBJ2-1, with D possibly being TRBD2 (6 bases). V was clipped by 0 bases and J by 6 bases, with 6 bases between them. This CDR3 is built from 12 residues. Germline V gene lookup returns CDR1 SQVTM and CDR2 ANQGSEA. The chain's CDR3 is CSVEEGGNEQFF. The CDR3 nucleotides are TGCAGCGTTGAAGAGGGGGGCAATGAGCAGTTCTTC.

This chain connects TRBV6-1 to TRBJ2-7; D remains ambiguous. V was trimmed by 3 bases and J by 3 bases, leaving 9 bases between them. Germline V lookup: CDR1 MNHNS, CDR2 SASEGT. The CDR3 length is 13 residues. CDR3 amino acids: CASSDLAGYEQYV. CDR3 sequence (DNA): TGTGCCAGCAGTGACTTAGCAGGCTACGAGCAGTACGTC.

This clonotype was counted ten times or more. The rearrangement joins TRBV15 to TRBJ2-1; 7 nucleotides line up with TRBD1. V lost 7 bases and J lost 7; bases outside the gene matches: 13. CDR3 length equals 15 residues. CDR1 LNHNV and CDR2 YYDKDF come from the germline V gene (reference sequence). Written as DNA, the CDR3 is TGTGCCACCATAGGGACCGACAGGGTTGGGAATGAGCAGTTCTTC. This encodes CATIGTDRVGNEQFF.

This clonotype is medium-sized (0.01 to 0.1%) within its sample. The chain links TRBV10-1 to TRBJ2-3; 13 bases line up with TRBD2. Looked up from germline, CDR1 is WNHNN and CDR2 is SYGVQD (reference sequence). This CDR3 region has 16 residues. J was trimmed by 8 bases and V by 5 bases; bases with no gene match: 10. The CDR3 loop reads CASSPGTSGIPSTQYF. As DNA, the CDR3 is TGCGCCAGCAGTCCCGGGACTAGCGGGATTCCCAGTACGCAGTATTTT.

The sample holds many counts of this clonotype. The rearrangement uses TRBV6-2 or TRBV6-3 and TRBJ1-1; D is undetermined. This CDR3 comprises 12 residues. Per the germline V gene, CDR1 is MNHEY and CDR2 is SVGEGT. With 2 bases removed from V and 5 bases from J, the gap between germline ends came to 6 bases. The CDR3 coding sequence is TGTGCCAGCAGTTACAAAATTACTGAAGCTTTCTTT. It yields the protein CASSYKITEAFF.

This clonotype has more than one count but fewer than ten. V and J are TRBV15 and TRBJ2-1; 8 bases agree with TRBD2. V dropped 5 bases and J dropped 2; count of bases not matched to a gene: 8. The CDR3 spans 16 residues. Germline CDR1 reads LNHNV; CDR2 reads YYDKDF (reference sequence). CDR3 sequence: CATSSASGHAYNEQFF. The CDR3 nucleotides read TGTGCCACCAGCTCGGCTAGCGGGCATGCCTACAATGAGCAGTTCTTC.

This clonotype was observed a handful of times. The V gene is TRBV27, the J gene TRBJ2-3; TRBD2 is a possible D gene (6 bases). The V gene's germline CDR1 is MNHEY and CDR2 SMNVEV (reference sequence). V shed 4 bases and J shed 6 bases, with 14 bases lying between them. The CDR3 runs to 14 residues. The CDR3 DNA reads TGTGCCAGCAGTTCCAGGACTACCAGGGATACGCAGTATTTT. It is translated as CASSSRTTRDTQYF.

The table lists this clonotype with many counts. V is TRBV19 and J is TRBJ1-1; D unclear. The CDR3 has 13 residues. Germline V gene lookup returns CDR1 LNHDA and CDR2 SQIVND (reference sequence). Trimming took off 3 bases at V and 0 bases at J, with 5 bases between the two ends. The CDR3 sequence is CASSIAVNTEAFF. In nucleotides, the CDR3 is TGTGCCAGTAGTATCGCGGTGAACACTGAAGCTTTCTTT.

This chain links TRBV3-1 with TRBJ2-1; D may be TRBD2 (5 bases). CDR1 is LGHDT, CDR2 YNNKEL, per germline (reference sequence). The CDR3 spans 16 residues. V was cut by 0 bases and J by 2 bases, with 11 bases left in between. The CDR3 nucleotides are TGTGCCAGCAGCCAAGACTCGGGGATGGCCTACAATGAGCAGTTCTTC. The encoded protein is CASSQDSGMAYNEQFF.

This clonotype was seen only a few times. V gene TRBV24-1 combines with J gene TRBJ2-2, with a tentative D call TRBD1 (6 bases). With 6 bases removed from V and 1 base from J, the gap between germline ends came to 14 bases. The CDR3 totals 16 residues. Germline loops: CDR1 KGHDR, CDR2 SFDVKD. The CDR3 protein is CATSFNRVKNTGELFF. The DNA of the CDR3 is TGTGCCACCAGTTTTAACAGGGTCAAGAACACCGGGGAGCTGTTTTTT.

This clonotype is medium-sized. This chain links TRBV20-1 with TRBJ2-4; D is undetermined. Germline loops: CDR1 DFQATT, CDR2 SNEGSKA (reference sequence). Trimming took off 3 bases at V and 2 bases at J, with 8 bases between the two ends. The CDR3 totals 13 residues. The CDR3 protein is CSASSVSKNIQYF. Written as DNA, the CDR3 is TGCAGTGCTAGTTCGGTCTCCAAAAACATTCAGTACTTC.

This clonotype qualifies as medium-sized (0.01 to 0.1%). The J gene is TRBJ2-1, the V gene TRBV7-9; D uncertain. V lost 6 bases to trimming and J lost 6 bases, with 18 bases between them. Germline-derived CDR1 and CDR2 are SEHNR and FQNEAQ (reference sequence). The CDR3 extends over 15 amino acids. The CDR3 reads CASRPLTGPFNEQFF. Here the CDR3 DNA reads TGTGCCAGCAGACCCCTGACCGGGCCCTTCAATGAGCAGTTCTTC.

This clonotype was seen many times. This chain connects TRBV27 to TRBJ1-1; unclear D gene. This CDR3 has 13 residues. Germline V gives CDR1 MNHEY, CDR2 SMNVEV (reference sequence). Deletions cut 6 bases from V and 3 bases from J, with 11 bases between. CDR3 sequence reads: CASRGRVDTEAFF. For the CDR3, the DNA is TGTGCCAGCAGAGGGCGGGTTGACACTGAAGCTTTCTTT.

This clonotype has just a few counts. The chain combines TRBV19 with TRBJ2-5, with D perhaps TRBD2 (6 bases). There are 15 residues in the CDR3. Germline V gene lookup returns CDR1 LNHDA and CDR2 SQIVND (reference sequence). Trimming pared 3 bases from V and 2 bases from J, leaving 13 bases between. The CDR3 protein is CASSMWAGPQETQYF. The CDR3, as DNA: TGTGCCAGTAGTATGTGGGCGGGACCTCAAGAGACCCAGTACTTC.

Notes on this clonotype: The junction differs from germline at one of its ends, possibly a read error. The chain carries TRBV19 and TRBJ2-7, with 9 bases identical to TRBD1. There are 15 residues in the CDR3. CDR1 is LNHDA, CDR2 SQIVND, per germline (reference sequence). CDR3 loop: CASSTPGQGLYVQYF. Here the CDR3 DNA reads TGTGCCAGTAGCACCCCGGGACAGGGACTATACGTGCAGTACTTC.

This clonotype was observed a handful of times. The chain employs TRBV6-6 and TRBJ2-3, with D hard to call. The CDR3 contains 12 residues. In germline, CDR1 is MNHNY, CDR2 SVGAGI (reference sequence). With 3 bases removed from V and 6 bases from J, the gap between germline ends came to 7 bases. For the CDR3, the DNA is TGTGCCAGCAGTTATTGGAGCGATACGCAGTATTTT. Protein: CASSYWSDTQYF.

This chain links TRBV7-9 with TRBJ2-1; D unclear. The CDR3 is made up of 15 amino acids. The germline gives CDR1 SEHNR, CDR2 FQNEAQ (reference sequence). V lost 2 bases and J 0 bases, leaving 8 bases between the germline ends. DNA of the CDR3: TGTGCCAGCAGCTTATGGGGTCCCTCCTACAATGAGCAGTTCTTC. Its protein product is CASSLWGPSYNEQFF.

CDR3 nucleotides: TGTGCCAGCAGCTTAGCAGAGACAGGGAGGGCCGAAGCTTTCTTT. It is translated as CASSLAETGRAEAFF. The rearrangement links TRBV7-9 to TRBJ1-1; 7 nucleotides align to TRBD1. With 0 bases clipped from V and 8 bases from J, the junction kept 9 bases outside the gene matches. This CDR3 is built from 15 residues. Germline V lookup: CDR1 SEHNR, CDR2 FQNEAQ (reference sequence).

This rearrangement joins TRBV7-2 to TRBJ2-1; the match to TRBD2 covers 12 bases. V lost 2 bases to trimming and J lost 8 bases; unmatched junction nucleotides: 7. This CDR3 is 16 amino acids long. Germline lookup yields CDR1 SGHTA and CDR2 FQGNSA. The CDR3 loop is CASSLLALAGGYEQFF. In DNA, the CDR3 is TGTGCCAGCAGCTTACTGGCACTAGCGGGAGGATATGAGCAGTTCTTC.

This clonotype was found many times. The chain is built from TRBV29-1 and TRBJ2-7; tentative D call: TRBD2 (5 bases). The V and J ends lost 0 bases and 0 bases respectively, with 15 bases between them. CDR1 is SQVTM and CDR2 is ANQGSEA in the germline V gene. CDR3 size: 16 residues. The CDR3 nucleotides read TGCAGCGTTGAAGATCCGGACGGAACTAGCTCCTACGAGCAGTACTTC. This sequence encodes CSVEDPDGTSSYEQYF.

Ten or more counts support this clonotype. The chain joins TRBV7-2 to TRBJ1-3; D unresolved. In germline, CDR1 is SGHTA, CDR2 FQGNSA. With 1 base removed from V and 0 bases from J, the gap between germline ends came to 13 bases. The CDR3 contains 17 residues. CDR3 nucleotide sequence: TGTGCCAGCAGCTTAGGGACTGGACGGATCTCTGGAAACACCATATATTTT. It yields the protein CASSLGTGRISGNTIYF.

This clonotype came up a few times. The CDR3 DNA reads as TGCAGTGCTAGGGATGATAGCGGGAGCGGTTACGAGCAGTACTTC. As protein: CSARDDSGSGYEQYF. This sequence joins TRBV20-1 and TRBJ2-7; TRBD2 aligns across 9 bases. V trimming: 3 bases; J trimming: 4 bases; junction bases outside the gene matches: 10. The CDR3 contains 15 residues. Germline-derived CDR1 and CDR2 are DFQATT and SNEGSKA (reference sequence).

This clonotype appeared a single time. The chain carries TRBV12-5 and TRBJ1-2; D may be TRBD1 (6 bases). Trimming pared 5 bases from V and 0 bases from J, leaving 10 bases between. Per the germline V gene, CDR1 is LGHNT and CDR2 is FRNRAP. The CDR3 has 14 residues. This CDR3 reads CASGPQGANYGYTF. The DNA of the CDR3 is TGTGCTAGTGGTCCACAGGGTGCTAACTATGGCTACACCTTC.

A few counts support this clonotype. The chain has TRBV5-1 and TRBJ1-1; no clear D gene. The CDR3 covers 12 residues. Trimming removed 4 bases from V and 7 bases from J, with 11 bases in between. Germline V gene sequence: CDR1 SGHRS, CDR2 YFSETQ. The CDR3: CASSLSGNEAFF. The CDR3 DNA is TGCGCCAGCAGCCTAAGTGGGAATGAAGCTTTCTTT.

V is TRBV7-8 and J is TRBJ2-2; D possibly uses TRBD1 or TRBD2 (5 bases each). The CDR3 sequence is 15 residues long. V was shortened by 5 bases and J by 6 bases, with 16 bases between the two germline ends. The germline V gene has CDR1 SGHVS and CDR2 FQNEAQ. The CDR3 nucleotides are TGTGCCAGCAGCCCCCCGAGGGGAAAGGCCGGGGAGCTGTTTTTT. Protein product: CASSPPRGKAGELFF.

This clonotype was seen repeatedly, ten times or more. The chain has TRBV27 and TRBJ2-1; perhaps TRBD1 as D (7 bases). The CDR3 is 14 amino acids. Germline V gene lookup returns CDR1 MNHEY and CDR2 SMNVEV (reference sequence). Trimming took off 2 bases at V and 5 bases at J, with 10 bases between the two ends. The CDR3 DNA sequence: TGTGCCAGCAGTTTAGGCAGGGGGGACAATGAGCAGTTCTTC. Protein product: CASSLGRGDNEQFF.

On this clonotype: A clone one base away is much larger, so this may be a read error. This rearrangement joins TRBV20-1 to TRBJ1-2, with D possibly being TRBD1 (6 bases). V lost 0 bases to trimming and J lost 3 bases, with 11 bases between them. The CDR3 consists of 14 residues. Germline CDR1 is DFQATT and CDR2 is SNEGSKA (reference sequence). The CDR3 reads CSARELGGYYGYTF. CDR3 DNA sequence: TGCAGTGCTAGAGAGCTTGGGGGCTACTATGGCTACACCTTC.

This clonotype was counted between two and nine times. The rearrangement joins TRBV14 to TRBJ2-7; 15 bases match TRBD2. V lost 1 base to trimming and J lost 5 bases; unmatched junction nucleotides: 3. The CDR3 spans 16 residues. Per the germline V gene, CDR1 is SGHDN and CDR2 is FVKESK. The CDR3 protein is CASSQAGLAGGHEQYF. The CDR3 DNA follows: TGTGCCAGCAGCCAAGCGGGACTAGCGGGAGGCCACGAGCAGTACTTC.

The chain has TRBV30 and TRBJ1-2, with TRBD1 matching 8 bases. V shed 8 bases and J 3 bases; nucleotides not matched to a gene: 11. Germline CDR1 is GTSNPN and CDR2 is SVGIG (reference sequence). The CDR3 length is 14 residues. CDR3 sequence (DNA): TGTGCCCGGGGACCGCAGGGGGCCGACTATGGCTACACCTTC. Translation gives CARGPQGADYGYTF. The variable domain in full, with the rest retrieved from reference TRBV30 and TRBJ1-2, is SQTIHQWPATLVQPVGSPLSLECTVEGTSNPNLYWYRQAAGRGLQLLFYSVGIGQISSEVPQNLSASRPQDRQFILSSKKLLLSDSGFYLCARGPQGADYGYTFGSGTRLTVV.